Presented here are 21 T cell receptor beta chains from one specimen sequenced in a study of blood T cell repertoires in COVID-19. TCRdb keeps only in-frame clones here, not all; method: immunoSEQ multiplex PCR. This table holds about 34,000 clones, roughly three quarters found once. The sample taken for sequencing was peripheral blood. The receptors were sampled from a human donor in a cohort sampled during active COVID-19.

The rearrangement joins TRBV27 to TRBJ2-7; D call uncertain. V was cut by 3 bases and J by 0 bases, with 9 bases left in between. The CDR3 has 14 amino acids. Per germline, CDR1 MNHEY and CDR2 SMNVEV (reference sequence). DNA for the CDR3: TGTGCCAGCAGTTTTGTCAGAAGCTCCTACGAGCAGTACTTC. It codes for CASSFVRSSYEQYF.

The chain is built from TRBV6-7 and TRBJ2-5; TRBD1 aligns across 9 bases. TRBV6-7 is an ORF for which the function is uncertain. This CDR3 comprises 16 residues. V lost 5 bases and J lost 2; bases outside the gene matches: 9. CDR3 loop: CASSPRDREEQETQYF. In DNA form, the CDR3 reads TGTGCCAGCAGTCCCCGGGACAGGGAGGAGCAAGAGACCCAGTACTTC.

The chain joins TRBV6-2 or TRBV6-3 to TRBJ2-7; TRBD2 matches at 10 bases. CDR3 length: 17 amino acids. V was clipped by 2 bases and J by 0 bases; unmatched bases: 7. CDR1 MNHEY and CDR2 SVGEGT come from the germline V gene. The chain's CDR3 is CASSYPPGLATSYEQYF. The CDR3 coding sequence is TGTGCCAGCAGTTACCCCCCGGGACTAGCGACCTCCTACGAGCAGTACTTC.

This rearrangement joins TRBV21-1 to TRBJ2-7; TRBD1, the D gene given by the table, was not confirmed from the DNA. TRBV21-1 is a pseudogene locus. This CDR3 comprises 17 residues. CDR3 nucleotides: TGTGCCAGCAGCAAAACCTTTTGTCACAGGGGACCGGACGAGCAGTACTTC. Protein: CASSKTFCHRGPDEQYF.

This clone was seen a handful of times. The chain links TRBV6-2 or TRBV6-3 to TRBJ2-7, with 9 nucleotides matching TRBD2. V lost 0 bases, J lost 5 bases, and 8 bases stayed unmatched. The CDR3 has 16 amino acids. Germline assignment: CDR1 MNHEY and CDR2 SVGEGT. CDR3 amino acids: CASSYSWAGGPHEQYF. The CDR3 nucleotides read TGTGCCAGCAGTTACTCGTGGGCGGGAGGGCCCCACGAGCAGTACTTC.

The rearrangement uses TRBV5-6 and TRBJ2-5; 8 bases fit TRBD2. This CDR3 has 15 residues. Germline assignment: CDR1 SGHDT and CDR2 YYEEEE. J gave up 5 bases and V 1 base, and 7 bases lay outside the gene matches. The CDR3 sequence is CASSLSSGNWETQYF. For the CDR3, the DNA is TGTGCCAGCAGCTTGAGTAGCGGGAATTGGGAGACCCAGTACTTC.

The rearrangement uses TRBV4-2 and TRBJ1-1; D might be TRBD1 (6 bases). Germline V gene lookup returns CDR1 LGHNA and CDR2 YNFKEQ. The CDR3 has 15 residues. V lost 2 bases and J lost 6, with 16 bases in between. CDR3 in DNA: TGTGCCAGCAGCCAACTAGGGGGGGTTAGGGCTGAAGCTTTCTTT. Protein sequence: CASSQLGGVRAEAFF.

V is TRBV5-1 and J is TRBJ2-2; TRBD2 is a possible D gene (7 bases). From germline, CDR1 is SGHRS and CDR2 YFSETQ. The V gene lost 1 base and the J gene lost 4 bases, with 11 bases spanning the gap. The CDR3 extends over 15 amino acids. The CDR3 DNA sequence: TGCGCCAGCAGCTTGCCGGGGGGCTTCACCGGGGAGCTGTTTTTT. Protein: CASSLPGGFTGELFF. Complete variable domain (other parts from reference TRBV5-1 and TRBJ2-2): KAGVTQTPRYLIKTRGQQVTLSCSPISGHRSVSWYQQTPGQGLQFLFEYFSETQRNKGNFPGRFSGRQFSNSRSEMNVSTLELGDSALYLCASSLPGGFTGELFFGEGSRLTVL.

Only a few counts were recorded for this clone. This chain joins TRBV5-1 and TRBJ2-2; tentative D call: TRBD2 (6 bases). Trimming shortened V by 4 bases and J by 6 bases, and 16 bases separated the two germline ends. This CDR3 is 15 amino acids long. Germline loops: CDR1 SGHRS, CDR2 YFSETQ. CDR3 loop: CASSRGTGESGELFF. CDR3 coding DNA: TGCGCCAGCAGCAGAGGGACGGGGGAATCCGGGGAGCTGTTTTTT.

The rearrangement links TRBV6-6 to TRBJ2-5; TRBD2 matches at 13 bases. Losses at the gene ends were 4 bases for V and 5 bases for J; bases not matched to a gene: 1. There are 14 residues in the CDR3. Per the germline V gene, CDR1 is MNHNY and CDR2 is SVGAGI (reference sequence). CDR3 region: CASSSTSGGETQYF. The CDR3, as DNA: TGTGCCAGCAGTTCGACTAGCGGGGGGGAGACCCAGTACTTC.

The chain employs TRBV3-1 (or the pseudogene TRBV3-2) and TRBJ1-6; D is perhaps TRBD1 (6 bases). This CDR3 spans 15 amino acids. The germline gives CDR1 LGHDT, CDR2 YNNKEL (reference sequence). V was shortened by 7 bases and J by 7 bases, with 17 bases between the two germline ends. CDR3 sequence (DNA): TGTGCCAGCACCCCCTCGGGACAACGAAATTCACCCCTCCACTTT. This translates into CASTPSGQRNSPLHF.

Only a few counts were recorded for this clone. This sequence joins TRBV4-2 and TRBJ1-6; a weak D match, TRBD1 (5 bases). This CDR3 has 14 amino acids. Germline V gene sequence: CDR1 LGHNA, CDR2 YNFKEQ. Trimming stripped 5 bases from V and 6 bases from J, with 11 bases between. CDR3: CASSGEQVNSPLHF. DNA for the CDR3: TGTGCCAGCAGCGGGGAACAGGTTAATTCACCCCTCCACTTT.

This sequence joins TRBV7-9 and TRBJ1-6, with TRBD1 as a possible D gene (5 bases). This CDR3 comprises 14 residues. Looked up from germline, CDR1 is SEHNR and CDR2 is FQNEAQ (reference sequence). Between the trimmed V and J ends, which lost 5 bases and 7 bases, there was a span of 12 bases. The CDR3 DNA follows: TGTGCCAGCAGCCGGGGGACCTTCAATTCACCCCTCCACTTT. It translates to CASSRGTFNSPLHF.

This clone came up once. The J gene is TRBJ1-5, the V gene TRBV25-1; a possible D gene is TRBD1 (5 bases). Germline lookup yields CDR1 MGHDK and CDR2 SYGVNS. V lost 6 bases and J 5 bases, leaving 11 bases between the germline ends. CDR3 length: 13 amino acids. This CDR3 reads CASSRAGDQPQHF. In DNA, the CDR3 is TGTGCCAGCAGCAGGGCGGGGGATCAGCCCCAGCATTTT.

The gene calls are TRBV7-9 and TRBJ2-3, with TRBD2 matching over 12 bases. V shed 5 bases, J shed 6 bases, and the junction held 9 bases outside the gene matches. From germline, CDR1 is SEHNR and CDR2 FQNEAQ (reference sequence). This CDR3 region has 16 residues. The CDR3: CASSDGGLAGGDTQYF. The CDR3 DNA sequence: TGTGCCAGCAGCGACGGGGGGCTAGCGGGAGGGGATACGCAGTATTTT.

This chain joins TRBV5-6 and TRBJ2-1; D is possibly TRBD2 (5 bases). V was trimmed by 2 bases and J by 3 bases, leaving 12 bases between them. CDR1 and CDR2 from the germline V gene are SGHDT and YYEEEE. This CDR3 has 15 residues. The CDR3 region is CASSFRSGNYNEQFF. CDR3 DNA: TGTGCCAGCAGCTTTCGCAGCGGAAACTACAATGAGCAGTTCTTC.

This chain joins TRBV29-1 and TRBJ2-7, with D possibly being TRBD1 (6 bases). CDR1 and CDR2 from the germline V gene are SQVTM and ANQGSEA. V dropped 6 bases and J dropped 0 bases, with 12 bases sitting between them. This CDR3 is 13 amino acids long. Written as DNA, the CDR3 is TGCAGCGTCGCGGACAGCTACTCCTACGAGCAGTACTTC. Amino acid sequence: CSVADSYSYEQYF.

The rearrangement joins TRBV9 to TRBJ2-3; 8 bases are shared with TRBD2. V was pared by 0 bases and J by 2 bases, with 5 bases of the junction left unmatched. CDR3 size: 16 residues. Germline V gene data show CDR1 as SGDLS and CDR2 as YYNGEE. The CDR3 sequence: CASSVAGGATTDTQYF. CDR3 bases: TGTGCCAGCAGCGTAGCGGGGGGGGCAACCACAGATACGCAGTATTTT.

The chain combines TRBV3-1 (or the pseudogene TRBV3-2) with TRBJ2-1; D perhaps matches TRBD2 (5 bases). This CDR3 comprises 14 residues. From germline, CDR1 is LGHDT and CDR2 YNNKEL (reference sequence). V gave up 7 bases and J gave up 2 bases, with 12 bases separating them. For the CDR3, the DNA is TGTGCCAGCACTCCCAGCGGAACCTACAATGAGCAGTTCTTC. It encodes CASTPSGTYNEQFF.

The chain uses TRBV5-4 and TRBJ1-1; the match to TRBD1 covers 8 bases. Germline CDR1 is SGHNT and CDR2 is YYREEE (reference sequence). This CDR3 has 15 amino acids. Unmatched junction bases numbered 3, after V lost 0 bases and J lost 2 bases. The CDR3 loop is CASSLAGTGNTEAFF. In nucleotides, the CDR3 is TGTGCCAGCAGCTTGGCCGGGACAGGTAACACTGAAGCTTTCTTT. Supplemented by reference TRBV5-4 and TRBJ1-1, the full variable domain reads ETGVTQSPTHLIKTRGQQVTLRCSSQSGHNTVSWYQQALGQGPQFIFQYYREEENGRGNFPPRFSGLQFPNYSSELNVNALELDDSALYLCASSLAGTGNTEAFFGQGTRLTVV.

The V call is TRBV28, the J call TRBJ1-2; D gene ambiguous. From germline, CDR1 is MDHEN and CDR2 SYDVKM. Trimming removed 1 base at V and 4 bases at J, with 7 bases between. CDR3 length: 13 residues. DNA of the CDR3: TGTGCCAGCAGTTTATTTGGGCCCTATGGCTACACCTTC. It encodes CASSLFGPYGYTF.